A single sample is the source of the 28 T cell receptor beta chains below, sequenced in a study of blood T cells in healthy people across ages. For the second PCR, which ran for 7 to 11 cycles, a sample-barcoded 5' primer and a J-beta primer mix were used. Each CDR3 protein gets one entry after TCRdb re-called the 5' RACE reads with MiXCR. The sample has some 900,000 distinct CDR3 sequences, around 30% seen once; the top ten hold 17%. Sequenced material: blood. These receptors were obtained from a woman of 80 years or more in good health.

Note on this clonotype: One base away lies a much larger clone, so this may be a sequencing read error. The V and J genes are TRBV15 and TRBJ2-5, with TRBD2 as a possible D gene (6 bases). This CDR3 is 12 amino acids long. Trimming shortened V by 5 bases and J by 11 bases, and 15 bases separated the two germline ends. In germline, CDR1 is LNHNV, CDR2 YYDKDF (reference sequence). CDR3 in amino acids: CATSRGLGEQYF. As DNA, the CDR3 is TGTGCCACCAGCCGGGGACTCGGTGAGCAGTACTTC.

This clonotype was counted at least ten times. CDR3 region: CASIEPGGAYEQYF. In nucleotides, the CDR3 is TGTGCCAGCATTGAGCCGGGGGGAGCCTACGAGCAGTACTTC. V is TRBV28 and J is TRBJ2-7; 7 nucleotides line up with TRBD2. Per germline, CDR1 MDHEN and CDR2 SYDVKM. The ends lost 7 bases at V and 2 bases at J; junction bases unmatched: 8. The CDR3 contains 14 residues.

This clonotype was observed a handful of times. Given a much more abundant clone one base away, this may be a read error. The chain has TRBV12-3 or TRBV12-4 and TRBJ2-5, with D possibly being TRBD1 (5 bases). This CDR3 is built from 15 residues. Trimming pared 4 bases from V and 11 bases from J, leaving 23 bases between. This CDR3 reads CASSWGPQGSYKQYF. In DNA form, the CDR3 reads TGTGCCAGCAGTTGGGGCCCCCAGGGATCCTACAAGCAGTACTTC.

The V call is TRBV28, the J call TRBJ2-5; D tentatively fits TRBD1 or TRBD2 (5 bases each). Trimming removed 11 bases from V and 5 bases from J, with 18 bases in between. This CDR3 region has 13 residues. Germline CDR1 is MDHEN and CDR2 is SYDVKM. The CDR3 nucleotides are TGTGCCGGAGCGGACCCCGAGGGGGAGACCCAGTACTTC. It is translated as CAGADPEGETQYF.

There are a few counts of this clonotype. The V and J genes are TRBV20-1 and TRBJ1-1; D unresolved. Trimming removed 6 bases at V and 2 bases at J, with 10 bases between. The CDR3 has 12 amino acids. The germline CDR1 and CDR2 sequences are DFQATT and SNEGSKA (reference sequence). The CDR3, as DNA: TGCAGTGCCCCTCGGATCAACACTGAAGCTTTCTTT. This encodes CSAPRINTEAFF.

On this clonotype: This sequence may be a read error, since a much larger clone differs from it by one base. The chain employs TRBV18 and TRBJ2-4, with a tentative D call TRBD1 (6 bases). The J call may be in error: the DNA end matches TRBJ2-7 better. Per germline, CDR1 KGHSH and CDR2 LQKENI. The CDR3 is made up of 13 amino acids. This chain's CDR3 is CASIKDSLVEQYF. The CDR3 DNA reads as TGTGCCAGCATCAAGGACAGCCTGGTCGAGCAGTACTTC.

In its sample, this clonotype was seen a few times. The CDR3 loop reads CASSVAGGANQPQHF. The CDR3 DNA follows: TGCGCCAGCAGTGTGGCGGGGGGGGCAAATCAGCCCCAGCATTTT. The chain links TRBV10-2 to TRBJ1-5, with a tentative D call TRBD1 (6 bases). The CDR3 has 15 residues. CDR1 is WSHSY and CDR2 is SAAADI in the germline V gene. V was clipped by 4 bases and J by 4 bases, with 14 bases between them.

This clonotype was counted at least ten times. The V gene is TRBV12-3 or TRBV12-4, the J gene TRBJ1-1, with 7 positions matching TRBD1. The CDR3 contains 14 residues. With V trimmed by 6 bases and J by 0 bases, 4 bases remained unmatched. CDR3 sequence (DNA): TGTGCCAGCAGGGAGACAGGGCTGAACACTGAAGCTTTCTTT. Protein product: CASRETGLNTEAFF.

A word on this clonotype: An end of the junction does not agree with germline; a read error may underlie this. The J gene is TRBJ2-3, the V gene TRBV7-9; 8 bases map to TRBD1. The V gene's germline CDR1 is SEHNR and CDR2 FQNEAQ (reference sequence). The CDR3 is made up of 15 amino acids. The CDR3 coding sequence is TGTGCCAGCAGTTCCAGGGGGCCTAGCACAGATGCGCAGTATTTT. It yields the protein CASSSRGPSTDAQYF.

This clonotype was counted between two and nine times. The rearrangement joins TRBV5-1 to TRBJ2-5; D might be TRBD1 or TRBD2, each matching 5 bases. The germline V and J ends were trimmed by 2 bases and 5 bases, with 13 bases remaining between them. Germline V CDR1 and CDR2: SGHRS, YFSETQ. This CDR3 comprises 14 residues. The CDR3 region is CASSFRGERETQYF. The CDR3 bases are TGCGCCAGCAGCTTTCGGGGCGAGAGGGAGACCCAGTACTTC.

There are many counts of this clonotype. The V call is TRBV28, the J call TRBJ2-4; TRBD2 matches at 7 bases. Germline CDR1 and CDR2: MDHEN and SYDVKM. Losses at the gene ends were 7 bases for V and 0 bases for J; bases not matched to a gene: 15. The CDR3 has 18 residues. CDR3 nucleotide sequence: TGTGCCAGCACCCCCGGGGGGACCTCTCTGTTAGCCAAAAACATTCAGTACTTC. Its protein is CASTPGGTSLLAKNIQYF. Based on the CDR3 plus reference TRBV28 and TRBJ2-4, the full variable domain is DVKVTQSSRYLVKRTGEKVFLECVQDMDHENMFWYRQDPGLGLRLIYFSYDVKMKEKGDIPEGYSVSREKKERFSLILESASTNQTSMYLCASTPGGTSLLAKNIQYFGAGTRLSVL.

This chain uses TRBV12-3 or TRBV12-4 with TRBJ2-1; tentatively, D is TRBD1 (6 bases). The J call may not be correct, given that the DNA end is closer to TRBJ2-7. The CDR3 extends over 16 amino acids. In nucleotides, the CDR3 is TGTGCCAGCAGGGACTGGCCCGGGACATCTCGTTACGAGCAGTACTTC. Translating it yields CASRDWPGTSRYEQYF.

This clonotype was counted many times. The chain has TRBV2 and TRBJ2-7; a possible D gene is TRBD1 (6 bases). V gave up 2 bases and J gave up 5 bases, with 13 bases separating them. This CDR3 comprises 14 residues. CDR1 SNHLY and CDR2 FYNNEI come from the germline V gene. CDR3 DNA sequence: TGTGCCAGCAGTGAACAGCAGGGGATAGACGAGCAGTACTTC. It yields the protein CASSEQQGIDEQYF.

This clonotype appeared a few times. This sequence joins TRBV20-1 and TRBJ2-5; D unclear. Looked up from germline, CDR1 is DFQATT and CDR2 is SNEGSKA (reference sequence). The V end was cut by 2 bases, the J end by 11 bases, with 12 bases between. The CDR3 spans 11 residues. The CDR3 loop reads CSARLLDEQYF. The CDR3 DNA reads TGCAGTGCTAGACTTCTCGATGAGCAGTACTTC.

Concerning this clonotype: Possible read error: a much larger clone is one base away. The chain links TRBV12-3 or TRBV12-4 to TRBJ2-3, with a weak D call TRBD1 (6 bases). The CDR3 covers 16 residues. In DNA form, the CDR3 reads TGTGCCAACAGTCGCAACACAGGGAACCCCACAGATACGCAGTATTTT. Amino acids: CANSRNTGNPTDTQYF.

The chain recombines TRBV5-1 with TRBJ2-1; D is uncertain. The CDR3 consists of 15 residues. V lost 0 bases and J lost 0, with 7 bases in between. CDR1 SGHRS and CDR2 YFSETQ come from the germline V gene. CDR3 amino acids: CASSLELSSYNEQFF. CDR3 bases: TGCGCCAGCAGCTTGGAGCTTAGCTCCTACAATGAGCAGTTCTTC.

There are many counts of this clonotype. This chain joins TRBV7-2 and TRBJ2-1, with TRBD2 matching over 12 bases. This CDR3 spans 19 amino acids. Germline V CDR1 and CDR2: SGHTA, FQGNSA. V lost 1 base and J lost 5; bases outside the gene matches: 12. In DNA, the CDR3 is TGTGCCAGCAGCTTAGGTAGGGCTAGCGGGGGGGTACGTGACAATGAGCAGTTCTTC. Its protein product is CASSLGRASGGVRDNEQFF.

This clonotype occurred many times. The chain is built from TRBV7-2 and TRBJ2-3; 8 bases match TRBD2. Germline V gives CDR1 SGHTA, CDR2 FQGNSA. This CDR3 has 13 residues. V lost 4 bases and J lost 6; bases outside the gene matches: 3. The CDR3 loop is CASSWGLVDTQYF. The DNA of the CDR3 is TGTGCCAGCAGCTGGGGACTAGTGGATACGCAGTATTTT. The entire variable domain, with the rest obtained from reference TRBV7-2 and TRBJ2-3, is as follows: GAGVSQSPSNKVTEKGKDVELRCDPISGHTALYWYRQSLGQGLEFLIYFQGNSAPDKSGLPSDRFSAERTGGSVSTLTIQRTQQEDSAVYLCASSWGLVDTQYFGPGTRLTVL.

Many counts were recorded for this clonotype. This chain joins TRBV5-1 and TRBJ2-7, with D unclear. Germline V lookup: CDR1 SGHRS, CDR2 YFSETQ. CDR3 length: 15 amino acids. The ends were cut back, 0 bases at V and 0 bases at J, with 10 bases in the middle. CDR3 in amino acids: CASSLADGISYEQYF. CDR3 DNA sequence: TGCGCCAGCAGCTTGGCCGACGGCATCTCCTACGAGCAGTACTTC. The variable domain in full, with the rest retrieved from reference TRBV5-1 and TRBJ2-7, is KAGVTQTPRYLIKTRGQQVTLSCSPISGHRSVSWYQQTPGQGLQFLFEYFSETQRNKGNFPGRFSGRQFSNSRSEMNVSTLELGDSALYLCASSLADGISYEQYFGPGTRLTVT.

This clonotype was observed at least ten times. The chain recombines TRBV7-2 with TRBJ1-5; maybe TRBD1 (6 bases). The CDR3 loop spans 15 amino acids. Germline V gene sequence: CDR1 SGHTA, CDR2 FQGNSA. Trimming took off 1 base at V and 1 base at J, with 8 bases between the two ends. The CDR3 sequence: CASSLGDTSNQPQHF. Written as DNA, the CDR3 is TGTGCCAGCAGCTTAGGGGACACAAGCAATCAGCCCCAGCATTTT. The variable domain in full, completed from reference TRBV7-2 and TRBJ1-5, reads GAGVSQSPSNKVTEKGKDVELRCDPISGHTALYWYRQSLGQGLEFLIYFQGNSAPDKSGLPSDRFSAERTGGSVSTLTIQRTQQEDSAVYLCASSLGDTSNQPQHFGDGTRLSIL.

As regards this clonotype: An end of the junction differs from the germline gene, which may be a read error. J is TRBJ2-7 and V is TRBV6-2 or TRBV6-3; D perhaps matches TRBD2 (5 bases). This CDR3 spans 16 amino acids. Germline loops: CDR1 MNHEY, CDR2 SVGEGT. CDR3 protein: CASSYHGLLSSYEQYF. CDR3 DNA: TGCGCCAGCAGTTACCACGGACTCCTTTCTTCCTACGAGCAGTACTTC.

The rearrangement joins TRBV5-1 to TRBJ2-1, with 8 positions matching TRBD1. CDR1 and CDR2 from the germline V gene are SGHRS and YFSETQ. This CDR3 is 16 amino acids long. Germline trimming cut 1 base from V and 3 bases from J; bases unmatched to any gene: 6. The CDR3 region is CASSLLQGVSYNEQFF. The CDR3 DNA is TGCGCCAGCAGCTTGTTACAGGGGGTAAGCTACAATGAGCAGTTCTTC.

This clonotype was counted between two and nine times. This clone may be a read error of a much larger clone one base away. This sequence joins TRBV29-1 and TRBJ2-3, with unresolved D. The CDR3 runs to 15 residues. Germline CDR1 reads SQVTM; CDR2 reads ANQGSEA. CDR3 bases: TGCAGCGTTGTTCTTGAGGTTGGTGCCACAGATATGCAGTATTTT. This sequence encodes CSVVLEVGATDMQYF.

In its sample, this clonotype was seen many times. The genes are TRBV12-3 or TRBV12-4 and TRBJ2-1, with D unresolved. This CDR3 is built from 13 residues. V was trimmed by 5 bases and J by 7 bases, leaving 12 bases between them. The CDR3 is CASSRLPLNEQFF. The CDR3 region has the DNA TGTGCCAGCAGTAGGCTCCCCTTAAATGAGCAGTTCTTC.

This clonotype was counted ten times or more. The rearrangement links TRBV6-5 to TRBJ2-3; 15 bases map to TRBD2. This CDR3 has 17 residues. Germline loops: CDR1 MNHEY, CDR2 SVGAGI. V was clipped by 4 bases and J by 10 bases; unmatched bases: 12. The DNA of the CDR3 is TGTGCCAGCAGTTCCGGGGGACTAGCGGGGGGCCGGTCGTCGCAGTATTTT. Translated: CASSSGGLAGGRSSQYF.

V usage is TRBV11-2 and J usage is TRBJ2-1; 7 bases are a match to TRBD1. The CDR3 consists of 16 residues. Trimming cost V 1 base and J 3 bases; bases outside gene matches: 6. The germline V gene has CDR1 SGHAT and CDR2 FQNNGV. CDR3 coding DNA: TGTGCCAGCAGCTTAGGCCCGGGACAGTTCTACAATGAGCAGTTCTTC. It is translated as CASSLGPGQFYNEQFF.

The sample holds many counts of this clonotype. The chain links TRBV9 to TRBJ2-7; D might be TRBD1 or TRBD2, each matching 6 bases. Looked up from germline, CDR1 is SGDLS and CDR2 is YYNGEE. There are 15 residues in the CDR3. The V end lost 0 bases, the J end lost 6 bases, and 16 bases lay between the germline ends. CDR3 nucleotide sequence: TGTGCCAGCAGCGTAGGGTTAGGGGGGCCAGGCGAGCAGTACTTC. As protein: CASSVGLGGPGEQYF.

On this clonotype: Given a much more abundant clone one base away, this may be a read error. The chain carries TRBV20-1 and TRBJ2-7; the match to TRBD1 covers 8 bases. This CDR3 spans 14 amino acids. V trimming: 3 bases; J trimming: 7 bases; junction bases outside the gene matches: 11. Germline values: CDR1 DFQATT, CDR2 SNEGSKA (reference sequence). This chain's CDR3 is CSASHRGSYNEQYF. The CDR3 DNA reads TGCAGTGCTAGTCACAGGGGGTCTTACAATGAGCAGTACTTC.